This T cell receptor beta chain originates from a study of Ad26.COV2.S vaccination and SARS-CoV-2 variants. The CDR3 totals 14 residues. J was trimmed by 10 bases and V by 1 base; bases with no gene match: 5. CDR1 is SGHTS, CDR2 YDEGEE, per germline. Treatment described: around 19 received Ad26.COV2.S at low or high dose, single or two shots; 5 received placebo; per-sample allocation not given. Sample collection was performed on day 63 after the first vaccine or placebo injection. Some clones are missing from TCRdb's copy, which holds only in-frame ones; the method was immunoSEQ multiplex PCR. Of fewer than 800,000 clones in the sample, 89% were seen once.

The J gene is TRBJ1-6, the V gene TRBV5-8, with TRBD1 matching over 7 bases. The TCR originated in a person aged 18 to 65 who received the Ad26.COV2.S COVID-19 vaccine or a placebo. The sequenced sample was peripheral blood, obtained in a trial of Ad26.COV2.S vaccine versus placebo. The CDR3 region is CASSLTGVGSPLHF. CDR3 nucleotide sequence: TGTGCCAGCAGCTTGACAGGGGTGGGATCACCCCTCCACTTT.